One T cell receptor beta chain is described in this entry. These data are taken from a study of shared clonotypes between healthy human individuals. Looking at the study overall: Each donor contributed plates that comprised three CD4 naive, three CD4 memory, two CD8 naive and one CD8 memory.

Sequencing used immunoSEQ multiplex PCR; TCRdb keeps in-frame clones, though not all of them. Of about 2.1 million clones in the sample, about 94% were seen once. Germline-derived CDR1 and CDR2 are SGDLS and YYNGEE. V dropped 3 bases and J dropped 0; count of bases not matched to a gene: 5. The CDR3 extends over 15 amino acids. The naive CD8 fraction comprised CD45RO-negative cells positively selected for CCR7 and excluded terminally differentiated effector memory CD45RA+ cells. The specimen sequenced was naive CD8+ T cells from PBMCs. The V and J genes are TRBV9 and TRBJ2-7; 8 bases fit TRBD2. This sequence originates from a man younger than 35 in good health. Some clones in this sample may be carry-over from other donors' samples. CDR3 sequence: CASSESSGASYEQYF. DNA for the CDR3: TGTGCCAGCAGCGAGAGTAGCGGGGCCTCCTACGAGCAGTACTTC. Complete variable domain (other parts from reference TRBV9 and TRBJ2-7): DSGVTQTPKHLITATGQRVTLRCSPRSGDLSVYWYQQSLDQGLQFLIQYYNGEERAKGNILERFSAQQFPDLHSELNLSSLELGDSALYFCASSESSGASYEQYFGPGTRLTVT.